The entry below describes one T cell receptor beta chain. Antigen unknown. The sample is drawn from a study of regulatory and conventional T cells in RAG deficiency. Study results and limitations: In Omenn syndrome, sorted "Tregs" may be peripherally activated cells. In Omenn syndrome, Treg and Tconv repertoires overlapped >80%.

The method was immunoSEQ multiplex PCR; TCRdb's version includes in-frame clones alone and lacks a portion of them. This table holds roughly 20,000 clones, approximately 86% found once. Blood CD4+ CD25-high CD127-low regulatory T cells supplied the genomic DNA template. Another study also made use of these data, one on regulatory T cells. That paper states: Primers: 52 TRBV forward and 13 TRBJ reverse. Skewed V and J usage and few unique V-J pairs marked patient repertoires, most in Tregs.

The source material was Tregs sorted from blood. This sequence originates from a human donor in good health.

The CDR3 loop is CASSGPSGKREQFF. CDR3 nucleotides: TGTGCCAGCAGTGGGCCTAGCGGGAAGAGAGAGCAGTTCTTC. This sequence joins TRBV28 and TRBJ2-1, with 9 bases fitting TRBD2. Germline loops: CDR1 MDHEN, CDR2 SYDVKM. CDR3 size: 14 residues. V lost 5 bases to trimming and J lost 10 bases; unmatched junction nucleotides: 9.